This TCR beta chain was sequenced for a study of T-cell reconstitution after alpha-beta-depleted transplantation in children (dated by TCRdb to about 2016). About the investigation overall: T-cell immune reconstitution after TCRalphabeta/CD19-depleted allogeneic hematopoietic cell transplantation in children was quantitatively tracked in the study by means of TCR repertoire profiling. Findings and caveats that apply to the study as a whole: Hyperexpanded clone frequencies declined over subsequent months; after one year, T-cell counts and TCRbeta diversity were mostly attributed to newly produced T cells. The apparently early alphabetaT-cell count recovery about two months after transplant was reportedly dependent on only several hundred rapidly expanded clones derived from non-depleted graft cells. In some patients, high TCRbeta diversity at day 60 was attributed to recipient T cells and intrathymic progenitors that had survived conditioning.

This specimen's treatment or condition label, interpreted: allogeneic hematopoietic cell transplantation with graft depleted of TCRalphabeta T cells and CD19 B cells. The transplant recipients were children given TCRalphabeta/CD19-depleted allogeneic hematopoietic cell grafts. This clonotype was seen ten or more times. This receptor's antigen is unknown. No base quality information exists; no much larger clone differs at one position. From its cysteine to its phenylalanine, the CDR3 spans 14 amino acids. The read is trimmed to its CDR3 DNA, 42 bases read in frame from base 1. Trimming costs V 5 bases and J 3 bases, and their ends lie 11 bases apart. Library generation was performed with PCR. Sequencing took place on an Illumina HiSeq 2500. TCR library preparation used molecular barcoding, with unique molecular identifiers applied to normalize quantification of the TCRbeta repertoire. The public sequencing data were trimmed at Q25 with fastp and processed into clonotypes with MiXCR by TCRdb, which kept only in-frame beta chains. A single entry per CDR3 protein holds the most common genes and DNA from its merged rows. The sample profile shows fewer than 700,000 distinct CDR3 sequences; 13% of them were found once. The ten largest clones capture around 2% of the sample.

The chain is encoded by TRBV12-3 or TRBV12-4 joined to TRBJ2-1; D gene: possibly TRBD2, on 6 matching bases. The TCR sequence derives from a male patient younger than 18 who had a stem cell transplant for acute myeloid leukemia, so the T cells may come from the graft donor. Sequenced here: PBMCs, mostly from graft donor cells, sampled 360 days after TCRalphabeta/CD19-depleted stem cell transplant. CDR3 loop: CASSPWTNYNEQFF. The DNA sequence reads TGTGCCAGCAGTCCCTGGACTAACTACAATGAGCAGTTCTTC.